This T cell receptor (beta chain) derives from a study of T-cell reconstitution after alpha-beta-depleted transplantation in children. The CDR3 covers 12 residues. Germline V lookup: CDR1 MDHEN, CDR2 SYDVKM. Unique molecular identifiers tagged the TCRbeta library. A single record per CDR3 protein comes from TCRdb applying MiXCR to the PCR reads. Of over 150,000 distinct CDR3 sequences in the sample, 11% were seen once. This clonotype was recorded many times. Its antigen is unknown. The junction shows a germline mismatch at one end, possibly a read error. Study-wide points: About two months after transplant, alpha-beta T cells reportedly came from several hundred expanded graft clones. Hyperexpanded clones declined; after one year, newly produced T cells mostly supplied diversity. The origin of high day-60 TCRbeta diversity in some patients lay in surviving recipient T cells and thymic progenitors.

This material consisted of PBMCs, taken before TCRalphabeta/CD19-depleted stem cell transplant. V and J are TRBV28 and TRBJ1-2; D is undetermined. This TCR came from a boy aged 2 to 10 with acute myeloid leukemia, due to receive a stem cell transplant. The CDR3 loop reads CASNPDGYGYIF. The CDR3 coding sequence is TGTGCCAGCAACCCGGACGGGTATGGCTACATCTTC.